This T cell receptor beta chain is drawn from a study of cytomegalovirus exposure and HLA in healthy donors. Findings of the study overall: When presence/absence was analysed, sequencing depth was taken to be roughly uniform across donors.

Comments on this clone: Its antigen is not known.

In the PCR, 60 Vbeta and 13 Jbeta primers were used. Only in-frame clones appear in the TCRdb table, and some are missing; sequencing was by immunoSEQ multiplex PCR. The sample carries under 200,000 clones, more than 60% recorded once. Deletions cut 6 bases from V and 1 base from J, with 16 bases between. The CDR3 extends over 16 amino acids. Germline CDR1 reads LNHDA; CDR2 reads SQIVND (reference sequence). The material sequenced was PBMCs. This chain uses TRBV19 with TRBJ1-3; perhaps TRBD1 as D (6 bases). This sequence was found in a woman aged 40 to 50 in good health and CMV-seropositive. The CDR3 loop reads CASRARQAASGNTIYF. Here the CDR3 DNA reads TGTGCCAGTAGGGCCCGACAGGCGGCATCTGGAAACACCATATATTTT.